This T cell receptor beta chain was captured in a study of shared clonotypes between healthy human individuals. About the study: Donor ages ranged 18 to 49 years: a couple of women, a few men.

Note on this clone: No antigen is known for it.

Using immunoSEQ multiplex PCR, the repertoire was profiled, and TCRdb retains in-frame clones only, with some absent. The table lists 850,000 to 1,100,000 clones, approximately 77% of them singletons. Every contributor of samples was a Caucasian grown-up residing in Nashville, Tennessee. Broader study findings: Larger estimated richness was generally recorded for naive subsets relative to memory subsets.

This CDR3 region has 14 residues. In germline, CDR1 is SGHRS, CDR2 YFSETQ. Trimming cost V 4 bases and J 0 bases, with 11 bases left between them. The sequenced sample consisted of memory CD4+ T cells from PBMCs. Subset here: CD45RA-negative fraction. This chain uses TRBV5-1 with TRBJ2-7; maybe TRBD1 (6 bases). The receptor was isolated from a man younger than 35 in good health. Some clones in this sample may be carry-over from other donors' samples. CDR3 loop: CASSPRDTSYEQYF. CDR3 sequence (DNA): TGCGCCAGCAGCCCAAGGGACACCTCCTACGAGCAGTACTTC.